These 27 T cell receptor beta chains were sequenced from one sample in a study of cytomegalovirus exposure and HLA in healthy donors. The PCR made use of 60 Vbeta and 13 Jbeta primers. TCRdb's table, derived via immunoSEQ multiplex PCR, lists solely in-frame clones and lacks some. The sample includes 170,000 or so clones, 80% of them seen just once. Sequencing input: PBMCs. The source of these receptors is a man aged 30 to 45 in good health and CMV-seropositive.

This chain links TRBV6-1 with TRBJ2-1; D possibly corresponds to TRBD2 (5 bases). Deletions cut 7 bases from V and 4 bases from J, with 14 bases between. In germline, CDR1 is MNHNS, CDR2 SASEGT. This CDR3 has 14 amino acids. The DNA of the CDR3 is TGTGCCAGCACAACGCCAGGACTTTACAATGAGCAGTTCTTC. It codes for CASTTPGLYNEQFF.

The table lists this clone with a few counts. This chain links TRBV7-9 with TRBJ2-2; D gene ambiguous. Trimming removed 6 bases at V and 1 base at J, with 18 bases between. The CDR3 sequence is 17 residues long. Germline V gene lookup returns CDR1 SEHNR and CDR2 FQNEAQ (reference sequence). The CDR3 sequence is CASSPLFRRRNTGELFF. The CDR3 region has the DNA TGTGCCAGCAGTCCATTATTTCGACGGAGGAACACCGGGGAGCTGTTTTTT.

The V gene is TRBV5-1, the J gene TRBJ2-7; 9 bases are shared with TRBD2. The length of the CDR3 is 14 residues. Germline-derived CDR1 and CDR2 are SGHRS and YFSETQ. V dropped 0 bases and J dropped 3; count of bases not matched to a gene: 1. The CDR3 reads CASSLEAGGYEQYF. For the CDR3, the DNA is TGCGCCAGCAGCTTGGAAGCGGGAGGCTACGAGCAGTACTTC.

The chain is built from TRBV7-7 and TRBJ2-2; D gene ambiguous. This CDR3 comprises 12 residues. Between the trimmed V and J ends, which lost 3 bases and 7 bases, there was a span of 6 bases. Germline CDR1 SSHAT, CDR2 FNYEAQ (reference sequence). CDR3 DNA: TGTGCCAGCAGCTTTCCCGGCGGGGAGCTGTTTTTT. Amino acids: CASSFPGGELFF.

The rearrangement joins TRBV7-2 to TRBJ2-5, with 10 bases that match TRBD2. Trimming removed 1 base from V and 5 bases from J; junction bases left unmatched: 7. Germline assignment: CDR1 SGHTA and CDR2 FQGNSA. This CDR3 contains 16 residues. The CDR3 is CASSLGSSGRVETQYF. The CDR3 coding sequence is TGTGCCAGCAGCTTAGGGTCTAGCGGGAGAGTGGAGACCCAGTACTTC.

V is TRBV7-3 and J is TRBJ2-3, with 10 bases lining up with TRBD2. J lost 5 bases, V lost 5 bases, and 7 bases had no gene match. The CDR3 totals 15 residues. Germline V gene lookup returns CDR1 SGHTA and CDR2 FQGTGA. The CDR3 sequence is CASSTPSGGGDTQYF. Here the CDR3 DNA reads TGTGCCAGCAGCACCCCTAGCGGGGGAGGAGATACGCAGTATTTT.

V gene TRBV9 combines with J gene TRBJ2-1, with TRBD1 matching 10 bases. Per germline, CDR1 SGDLS and CDR2 YYNGEE. The CDR3 consists of 17 residues. V was pared by 1 base and J by 8 bases, with 12 bases of the junction left unmatched. This CDR3 is CASSVSHGQGGRDEQFF. The CDR3 DNA is TGTGCCAGCAGCGTATCTCACGGACAGGGGGGACGGGATGAGCAGTTCTTC.

The V and J genes are TRBV25-1 and TRBJ2-1, with no clear D. The germline V gene encodes CDR1 MGHDK and CDR2 SYGVNS. The CDR3 sequence is 13 residues long. V lost 8 bases and J 0 bases, leaving 8 bases between the germline ends. The CDR3 sequence is CASGVSSYNEQFF. In DNA, the CDR3 is TGTGCCAGCGGAGTGAGCTCCTACAATGAGCAGTTCTTC.

V gene TRBV6-5 combines with J gene TRBJ1-2, with D unresolved. Germline loops: CDR1 MNHEY, CDR2 SVGAGI. The CDR3 has 11 residues. Trimming left V 5 bases short and J 5 bases short, with 6 bases between. CDR3 sequence: CASSDTYGYTF. CDR3 in DNA: TGTGCCAGCAGTGACACGTATGGCTACACCTTC.

This clone showed up just once. The chain couples TRBV21-1 to TRBJ1-2; the D call of TRBD1 is as the table states it, not checked on the DNA. TRBV21-1 is a pseudogene locus. The CDR3 loop spans 12 amino acids. DNA for the CDR3: TGTGCCAGCAGCACCAGGGGATATGGCTACACCTTC. Translated, it gives CASSTRGYGYTF.

This rearrangement joins TRBV9 to TRBJ2-7; perhaps TRBD2 as D (6 bases). There are 15 residues in the CDR3. Germline V gives CDR1 SGDLS, CDR2 YYNGEE. Trimming removed 3 bases from V and 3 bases from J, with 16 bases in between. The chain's CDR3 is CASSAGSSEIYEQYF. The CDR3 nucleotides are TGTGCCAGCAGCGCCGGGTCTAGCGAAATCTACGAGCAGTACTTC.

V is TRBV28 and J is TRBJ2-5; tentative D call: TRBD1 (6 bases). TRBJ2-7 matches the DNA end more closely, so the J call is doubtful. The V gene's germline CDR1 is MDHEN and CDR2 SYDVKM. The CDR3 is 14 amino acids. The DNA for the CDR3 is TGTGCCAGCAGTGTGAGGGGGTCCTCGCACGAGCAGTACTTC. Encoded protein: CASSVRGSSHEQYF.

This clone was seen only once. The chain is built from TRBV5-1 and TRBJ2-7; D is perhaps TRBD2 (6 bases). The V end was cut by 0 bases, the J end by 2 bases, with 27 bases between. CDR1 is SGHRS and CDR2 is YFSETQ in the germline V gene. The CDR3 loop spans 20 amino acids. The CDR3 DNA reads TGCGCCAGCAGCTTGGTTTATGGAACCCGGGACTCTGAAAGGACCTACGAGCAGTACTTC. It codes for CASSLVYGTRDSERTYEQYF.

This clone was seen just once. V usage is TRBV9 and J usage is TRBJ2-7; D is uncertain. The CDR3 runs 15 residues. Per the germline V gene, CDR1 is SGDLS and CDR2 is YYNGEE. V shed 0 bases and J shed 1 base, with 11 bases lying between them. CDR3: CASSVDPRESYEQYF. Written as DNA, the CDR3 is TGTGCCAGCAGCGTAGACCCCCGCGAGTCCTACGAGCAGTACTTC.

The chain links TRBV4-1 to TRBJ2-5; no definite D call. Trimming removed 0 bases at V and 5 bases at J, with 10 bases between. Germline V gives CDR1 MGHRA, CDR2 YSYEKL. CDR3 length: 14 residues. CDR3 coding DNA: TGCGCCAGCAGCCAAGATTTCAGGTCGGAGACCCAGTACTTC. This sequence encodes CASSQDFRSETQYF.

Here the CDR3 DNA reads TGCGCCAGCAGTCTCAATCAGCCCCAGCATTTT. This gives the protein CASSLNQPQHF. The chain joins TRBV5-1 to TRBJ1-5; D gene unclear. Germline CDR1 is SGHRS and CDR2 is YFSETQ. The V and J ends lost 5 bases and 3 bases respectively, with 3 bases between them. The CDR3 extends over 11 amino acids.

The chain links TRBV5-6 to TRBJ2-7; TRBD2 agrees at 13 bases. V shed 0 bases, J shed 0 bases, and the junction held 3 bases outside the gene matches. The germline CDR1 and CDR2 sequences are SGHDT and YYEEEE. The CDR3 loop spans 17 amino acids. The chain's CDR3 is CASSLGRTSGSSYEQYF. The DNA of the CDR3 is TGTGCCAGCAGCTTGGGCCGGACTAGCGGGAGCTCCTACGAGCAGTACTTC.

The chain has TRBV11-2 and TRBJ2-7; 7 nucleotides align to TRBD2. With V trimmed by 1 base and J by 6 bases, 3 bases remained unmatched. Germline values: CDR1 SGHAT, CDR2 FQNNGV. The CDR3 has 13 residues. CDR3 in amino acids: CASSLGEGSEQYF. For the CDR3, the DNA is TGTGCCAGCAGCTTAGGGGAGGGTAGCGAGCAGTACTTC.

Here the CDR3 reads CASSFRGTKNIQYF. CDR3 coding DNA: TGTGCCAGCAGCTTCAGGGGAACCAAAAACATTCAGTACTTC. The V call is TRBV6-1, the J call TRBJ2-4, with D perhaps matching TRBD1 (6 bases). The CDR3 loop spans 14 amino acids. Germline V gene sequence: CDR1 MNHNS, CDR2 SASEGT. The V end lost 6 bases, the J end lost 2 bases, and 11 bases lay between the germline ends.

This clone was counted a few times. V usage is TRBV30 and J usage is TRBJ1-1; TRBD1 agrees at 7 bases. V gave up 3 bases and J gave up 1 base; unmatched junction bases: 2. Germline CDR1 is GTSNPN and CDR2 is SVGIG (reference sequence). The CDR3 has 13 residues. This CDR3 reads CAWRGDRNTEAFF. Written as DNA, the CDR3 is TGTGCCTGGAGGGGGGACAGGAACACTGAAGCTTTCTTT.

This chain uses TRBV6-1 with TRBJ1-2; no clear D gene. This CDR3 has 14 amino acids. Trimming cost V 2 bases and J 6 bases, with 13 bases left between them. The germline gives CDR1 MNHNS, CDR2 SASEGT. CDR3 sequence: CASSESGGLDGYTF. CDR3 in DNA: TGTGCCAGCAGTGAATCGGGAGGGTTGGATGGCTACACCTTC.

The chain has TRBV18 and TRBJ2-1; 8 bases are shared with TRBD1. Trimming removed 6 bases from V and 8 bases from J; junction bases left unmatched: 18. The germline V gene encodes CDR1 KGHSH and CDR2 LQKENI. This CDR3 has 17 residues. This CDR3 reads CASSLTGQGVMVYEQFF. CDR3 bases: TGTGCCAGCTCCCTCACCGGACAGGGTGTAATGGTGTATGAGCAGTTCTTC.

CDR3 bases: TGCGCCAGCAGCCCCAGGGGTCGGGCCAACGAGCAGTACTTC. It encodes CASSPRGRANEQYF. The J gene is TRBJ2-7, the V gene TRBV5-1, with D possibly TRBD1 on 6 matching bases. Germline-derived CDR1 and CDR2 are SGHRS and YFSETQ. There are 14 residues in the CDR3. V was shortened by 4 bases and J by 5 bases, with 16 bases between the two germline ends.

A word on this clone: This CDR3 is missing its conserved last phenylalanine or tryptophan, likely due to a read error. V gene TRBV6-1 combines with J gene TRBJ2-7; 10 bases match TRBD2. The V gene end was trimmed by 4 bases and the J gene end by 7 bases; junction bases not matched to a gene: 7. Germline assignment: CDR1 MNHNS and CDR2 SASEGT. CDR3 length equals 14 residues. The CDR3 region is CASSVSGGLGEQYL. CDR3 in DNA: TGTGCCAGCAGTGTTAGCGGGGGGCTCGGGGAGCAGTACCTC.

V is TRBV28 and J is TRBJ2-6; the match to TRBD1 covers 8 bases. CDR1 MDHEN and CDR2 SYDVKM come from the germline V gene. The CDR3 totals 17 residues. V dropped 4 bases and J dropped 1; count of bases not matched to a gene: 6. CDR3 sequence reads: CASSSQDRASGANVLTF. Written as DNA, the CDR3 is TGTGCCAGCAGTTCACAGGACAGGGCGTCTGGGGCCAACGTCCTGACTTTC.

This clone turned up a few times. The chain uses TRBV4-3 and TRBJ2-3; 7 bases fit TRBD1. V dropped 1 base and J dropped 4; count of bases not matched to a gene: 8. Germline V gene sequence: CDR1 LGHNA, CDR2 YSLEER. The CDR3 is 16 residues long. The CDR3 region has the DNA TGCGCCAGCAGCCAAGTTACGACAGGGTCGGCAGATACGCAGTATTTT. Translating it yields CASSQVTTGSADTQYF.

The chain recombines TRBV5-4 with TRBJ2-3; 9 bases are a match to TRBD2. CDR3 length: 15 amino acids. V shed 6 bases and J 1 base; nucleotides not matched to a gene: 6. Germline CDR1 is SGHNT and CDR2 is YYREEE (reference sequence). The CDR3, as DNA: TGTGCCAGCACGGTGCGGGGGGGACGCACAGATACGCAGTATTTT. Its translation: CASTVRGGRTDTQYF.